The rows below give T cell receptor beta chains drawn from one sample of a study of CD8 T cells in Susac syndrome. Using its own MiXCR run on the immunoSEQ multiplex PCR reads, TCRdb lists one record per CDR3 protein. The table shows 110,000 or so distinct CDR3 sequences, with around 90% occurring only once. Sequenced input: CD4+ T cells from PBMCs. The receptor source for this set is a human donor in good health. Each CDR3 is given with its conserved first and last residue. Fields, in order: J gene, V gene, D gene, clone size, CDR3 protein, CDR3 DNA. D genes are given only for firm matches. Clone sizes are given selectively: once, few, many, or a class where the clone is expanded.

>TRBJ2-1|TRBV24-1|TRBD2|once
CATSVAGSDGSGIYNEQFF
TGTGCCACCAGTGTGGCAGGCTCGGACGGTAGCGGGATTTACAATGAGCAGTTCTTC
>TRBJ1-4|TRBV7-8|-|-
CASRSDRPSNEKLFF
TGTGCCAGCAGATCGGACAGACCGTCTAATGAAAAACTGTTTTTT
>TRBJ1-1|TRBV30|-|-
CAWGGTRATEAFF
TGTGCCTGGGGGGGAACGCGGGCCACTGAAGCTTTCTTT
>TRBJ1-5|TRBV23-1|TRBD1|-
CASSTQGTIGPQHF
TGCGCCAGCAGTACACAGGGGACTATCGGGCCCCAGCATTTT
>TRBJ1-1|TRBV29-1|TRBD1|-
CSVGTGDPEAFF
TGCAGCGTCGGGACAGGGGACCCTGAAGCTTTCTTT
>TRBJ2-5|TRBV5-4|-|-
CASSWGWEEETQYF
TGTGCCAGCAGCTGGGGCTGGGAAGAAGAGACCCAGTACTTC
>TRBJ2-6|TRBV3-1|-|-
CASSQALSTGANVLTF
TGTGCCAGCAGCCAGGCTCTCAGCACTGGGGCCAACGTCCTGACTTTC
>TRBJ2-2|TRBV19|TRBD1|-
CASSQTGVPGELFF
TGTGCCAGTAGTCAGACAGGGGTTCCCGGGGAGCTGTTTTTT
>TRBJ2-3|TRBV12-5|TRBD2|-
CASGFNLAGVLTDTQYF
TGTGCTAGTGGTTTTAATCTAGCGGGGGTCCTCACAGATACGCAGTATTTT
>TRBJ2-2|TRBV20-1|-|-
CSASAGAGPGELFF
TGCAGTGCTTCGGCGGGGGCCGGGCCCGGGGAGCTGTTTTTT
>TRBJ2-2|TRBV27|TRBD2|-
CASSLYPGTSLRELFF
TGTGCCAGCAGTTTATACCCCGGGACTAGCTTAAGGGAGCTGTTTTTT
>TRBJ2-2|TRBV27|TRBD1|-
CASSRMWTGGSDGELFF
TGTGCCAGCAGTCGGATGTGGACAGGGGGCTCCGACGGGGAGCTGTTTTTT
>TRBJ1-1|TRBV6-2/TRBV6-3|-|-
CASSYSRDTEAFF
TGTGCCAGCAGTTACTCCAGGGACACTGAAGCTTTCTTT
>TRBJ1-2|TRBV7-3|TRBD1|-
CASSLWTGQGYTF
TGTGCCAGCAGCTTATGGACAGGGCAGGGCTACACCTTC
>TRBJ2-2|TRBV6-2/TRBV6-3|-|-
CASIASGANTGELFF
TGTGCCAGCATAGCCAGCGGAGCGAACACCGGGGAGCTGTTTTTT
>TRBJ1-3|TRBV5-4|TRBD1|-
CASSLGQGRPGNTIYF
TGTGCCAGCAGCTTGGGACAGGGAAGACCTGGAAACACCATATATTTT
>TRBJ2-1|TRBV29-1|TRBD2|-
CSVALGGGLYNEQFF
TGCAGCGTTGCGTTGGGCGGGGGGCTCTACAATGAGCAGTTCTTC
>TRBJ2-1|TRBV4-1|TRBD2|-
CASSQEGGGGALGEQFF
TGCGCCAGCAGCCAAGAGGGAGGCGGGGGGGCCTTAGGTGAGCAGTTCTTC
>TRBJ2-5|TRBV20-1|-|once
CSASLDTSQETQYF
TGCAGTGCTAGCCTGGACACAAGCCAAGAGACCCAGTACTTC
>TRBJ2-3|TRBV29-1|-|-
CSVERGASDTQYF
TGCAGCGTTGAACGGGGGGCTTCGGATACGCAGTATTTT
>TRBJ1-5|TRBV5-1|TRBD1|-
CASSPGQGIGQPQHF
TGCGCCAGCAGCCCGGGACAGGGAATAGGTCAGCCCCAGCATTTT
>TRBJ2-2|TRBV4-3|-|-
CASSQDRSSVTGELFF
TGCGCCAGCAGCCAAGATCGGAGTTCAGTCACCGGGGAGCTGTTTTTT
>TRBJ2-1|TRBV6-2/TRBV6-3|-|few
CASSFLLEGLNYNEQFF
TGTGCCAGCAGTTTCCTGTTAGAGGGTCTGAACTACAATGAGCAGTTCTTC
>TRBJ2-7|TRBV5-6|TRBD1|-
CASSLAQGVNEQYF
TGTGCCAGCAGCTTGGCACAGGGGGTAAACGAGCAGTACTTC
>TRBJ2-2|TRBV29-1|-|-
CSVEFQTGELFF
TGCAGCGTTGAGTTTCAAACCGGGGAGCTGTTTTTT
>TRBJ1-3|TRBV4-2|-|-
CASSQAVISGNTIYF
TGTGCCAGCAGCCAAGCGGTCATCTCTGGAAACACCATATATTTT
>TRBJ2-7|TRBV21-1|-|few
CASSADELAFYEQYF
TGTGCCAGCAGCGCCGACGAGCTCGCATTCTACGAGCAGTACTTC
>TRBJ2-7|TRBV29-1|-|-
CSVEGIHYEQYF
TGCAGCGTTGAAGGGATCCACTACGAGCAGTACTTC
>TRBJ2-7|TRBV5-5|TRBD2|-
CASSLDGGGAYEQYF
TGTGCCAGCAGCTTGGATGGGGGAGGGGCCTACGAGCAGTACTTC
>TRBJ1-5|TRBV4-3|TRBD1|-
CASSRDLRTGTNQPQHF
TGCGCCAGCAGCCGAGATTTGCGGACAGGCACGAATCAGCCCCAGCATTTT
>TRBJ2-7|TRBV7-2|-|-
CASSLGGTEQYF
TGTGCCAGCAGCTTAGGGGGGACCGAGCAGTACTTC
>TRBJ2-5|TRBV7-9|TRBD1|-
CASSRPGQGRKETQYF
TGTGCCAGCAGTAGACCGGGACAGGGAAGAAAAGAGACCCAGTACTTC
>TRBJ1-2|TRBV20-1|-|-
CSARQTGPPYGYTF
TGCAGTGCTAGACAGACCGGCCCTCCATATGGCTACACCTTC
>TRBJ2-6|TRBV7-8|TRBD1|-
CASSPADRGTGANVLTF
TGTGCCAGCAGCCCAGCCGACAGGGGGACAGGGGCCAACGTCCTGACTTTC
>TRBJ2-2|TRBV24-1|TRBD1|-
CATSGPGQGTGTGELFF
TGTGCCACCAGTGGACCGGGACAGGGGACGGGCACCGGGGAGCTGTTTTTT
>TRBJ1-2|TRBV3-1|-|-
CASSRRPPPRHRDPSYGYTF
TGTGCCAGCAGCCGAAGGCCCCCACCCCGACACCGGGACCCGAGCTATGGCTACACCTTC
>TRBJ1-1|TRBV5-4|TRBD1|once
CASSPNRQGRNTEAFF
TGTGCCAGCAGCCCTAACCGACAGGGGCGGAACACTGAAGCTTTCTTT
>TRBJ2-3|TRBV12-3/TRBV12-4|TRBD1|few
CASRTGAADTQYF
TGTGCCAGCAGGACAGGGGCCGCAGATACGCAGTATTTT
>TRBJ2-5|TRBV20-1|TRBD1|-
CSAVYRGRETQYF
TGCAGTGCAGTCTACAGGGGGCGAGAGACCCAGTACTTC
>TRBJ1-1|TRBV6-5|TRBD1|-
CASTSGQGKTEAFF
TGTGCCAGCACATCGGGACAGGGGAAAACTGAAGCTTTCTTT
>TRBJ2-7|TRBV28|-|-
CASSTPSGSYEQYF
TGTGCCAGCAGCACGCCTTCAGGGTCCTACGAGCAGTACTTC
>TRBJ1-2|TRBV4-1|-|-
CASSQESLGPYGYTF
TGCGCCAGCAGCCAAGAATCACTCGGGCCTTATGGCTACACCTTC
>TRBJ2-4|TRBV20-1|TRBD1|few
CSATQGQGAKNIQYF
TGCAGTGCCACCCAGGGACAGGGGGCCAAAAACATTCAGTACTTC
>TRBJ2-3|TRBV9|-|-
CASSMRGYVEGTDTQYF
TGTGCCAGCAGCATGAGGGGCTATGTCGAGGGCACAGATACGCAGTATTTT
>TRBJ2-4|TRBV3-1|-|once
CASSQAPAPPTKNIQYF
TGTGCCAGCAGCCAAGCTCCAGCCCCCCCAACCAAAAACATTCAGTACTTC
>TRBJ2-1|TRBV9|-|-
CASSVSRDEQFF
TGTGCCAGCAGCGTTTCGCGGGATGAGCAGTTCTTC
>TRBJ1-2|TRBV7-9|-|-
CASSFDSPGYTF
TGTGCCAGCAGCTTTGACAGTCCGGGCTACACCTTC
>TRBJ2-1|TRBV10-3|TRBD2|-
CAISELAINEQFF
TGTGCCATCAGTGAACTAGCGATAAATGAGCAGTTCTTC